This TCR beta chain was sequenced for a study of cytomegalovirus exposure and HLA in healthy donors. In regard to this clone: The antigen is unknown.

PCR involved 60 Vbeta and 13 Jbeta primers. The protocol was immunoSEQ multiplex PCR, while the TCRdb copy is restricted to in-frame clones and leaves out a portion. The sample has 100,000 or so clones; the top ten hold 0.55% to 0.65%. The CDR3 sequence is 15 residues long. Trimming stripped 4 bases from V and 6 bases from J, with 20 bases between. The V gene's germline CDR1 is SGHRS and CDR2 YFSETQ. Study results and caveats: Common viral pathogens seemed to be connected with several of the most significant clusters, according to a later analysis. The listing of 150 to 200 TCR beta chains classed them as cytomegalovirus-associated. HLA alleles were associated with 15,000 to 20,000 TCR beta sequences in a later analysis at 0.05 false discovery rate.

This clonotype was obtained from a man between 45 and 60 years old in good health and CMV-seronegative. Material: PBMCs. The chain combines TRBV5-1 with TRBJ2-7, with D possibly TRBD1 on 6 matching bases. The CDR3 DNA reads TGCGCCAGCAGCCCCACCGGACAGCCGATTCCCGAGCAGTACTTC. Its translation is CASSPTGQPIPEQYF.